These 5 T cell receptor beta chains share one sample of origin, sequenced in a study of T cell clonotyping in hematopoietic cell transplantation. Sequencing was performed with immunoSEQ multiplex PCR; in TCRdb, only in-frame clones are kept and a portion is missing. This sample has about 36,000 clones, with 75% to 90% found just once. Sequencing was done on a sample of peripheral blood mononuclear cells. These receptors were taken from a woman in her thirties or forties in good health. Some clones in this sample may be carry-over from other donors' samples.

The chain joins TRBV6-6 to TRBJ2-7, with a possible D match to TRBD2 (5 bases). This CDR3 has 14 amino acids. Trimming took off 6 bases at V and 2 bases at J, with 14 bases between the two ends. Germline V lookup: CDR1 MNHNY, CDR2 SVGAGI (reference sequence). DNA for the CDR3: TGTGCCAGCAGCCTGCCTAGCCCCACCTACGAGCAGTACTTC. It translates to CASSLPSPTYEQYF.

The V call is TRBV5-4, the J call TRBJ1-3; 10 bases map to TRBD1. In germline, CDR1 is SGHNT, CDR2 YYREEE (reference sequence). The length of the CDR3 is 15 residues. After removal of 4 bases from V and 0 bases from J, the junction contained 1 base not matched to a gene. CDR3 amino acids: CASSGTGVSGNTIYF. The CDR3 nucleotides are TGTGCCAGCAGCGGGACAGGGGTCTCTGGAAACACCATATATTTT.

CDR3 region: CASSLPRGSSSTDTQYF. For the CDR3, the DNA is TGTGCCAGCAGCTTACCCAGGGGTAGCTCTAGCACAGATACGCAGTATTTT. The V call is TRBV11-2, the J call TRBJ2-3, with D possibly being TRBD1 (6 bases). Germline-derived CDR1 and CDR2 are SGHAT and FQNNGV. The CDR3 sequence is 17 residues long. Trimming cost V 2 bases and J 0 bases, with 15 bases left between them.

The chain employs TRBV7-9 and TRBJ2-5, with D perhaps TRBD1 (5 bases). The germline V and J ends were trimmed by 3 bases and 5 bases, with 13 bases remaining between them. Germline V gene sequence: CDR1 SEHNR, CDR2 FQNEAQ (reference sequence). This CDR3 spans 14 amino acids. The CDR3 nucleotides are TGTGCCAGCAGCTTCGTTGGGGCTCCCGAGACCCAGTACTTC. It is translated as CASSFVGAPETQYF.

V and J are TRBV30 and TRBJ1-3; 7 positions agree with TRBD1. J gave up 0 bases and V 3 bases, and 11 bases lay outside the gene matches. The V gene's germline CDR1 is GTSNPN and CDR2 SVGIG (reference sequence). The length of the CDR3 is 17 residues. The CDR3 DNA is TGTGCCTGGAGGCCCGGGACAGCCCTTTTCTCTGGAAACACCATATATTTT. Residues: CAWRPGTALFSGNTIYF.